The 10 T cell receptor beta chains in this list originate from one sample, sequenced in a study of shared clonotypes between healthy human individuals. Here immunoSEQ multiplex PCR was the method, and the copy in TCRdb shows in-frame clones only, minus some. Here the sample spans 450,000 to 600,000 clones, 79% being singletons. Sequences were obtained from PBMCs. Source of these receptors: a woman between 40 and 50 years old in good health. Some clones in this sample may be carry-over from other donors' samples.

The chain carries TRBV30 and TRBJ1-2, with D possibly being TRBD1 (5 bases). The germline V gene encodes CDR1 GTSNPN and CDR2 SVGIG (reference sequence). Trimming took 2 bases from V and 8 from J, leaving 15 bases between them. The CDR3 consists of 13 residues. CDR3 DNA sequence: TGTGCCTGGAGTTCGACAGAGGGAGGCGGCTACACCTTC. Its translation: CAWSSTEGGGYTF.

The chain joins TRBV2 to TRBJ2-5; perhaps TRBD1 as D (5 bases). The CDR3 has 14 residues. V was pared by 6 bases and J by 5 bases, with 16 bases between. Germline CDR1 SNHLY, CDR2 FYNNEI. The CDR3 is CASRQEGGLETQYF. For the CDR3, the DNA is TGTGCCAGCAGACAGGAAGGTGGGTTGGAGACCCAGTACTTC.

The V gene is TRBV5-1, the J gene TRBJ2-2, with D tentatively TRBD1 or TRBD2 (5 bases each). Trimming removed 0 bases from V and 3 bases from J, with 9 bases in between. CDR1 is SGHRS and CDR2 is YFSETQ in the germline V gene. The length of the CDR3 is 15 residues. As DNA, the CDR3 is TGCGCCAGCAGCTTGGCGGGACCCCACACCGGGGAGCTGTTTTTT. This translates into CASSLAGPHTGELFF.

This clone was observed a single time. The chain couples TRBV5-3 to TRBJ1-5; D gene uncertain. TRBV5-3 belongs to the ORF category, with a function that is uncertain. This CDR3 region has 13 residues. The ends were cut back, 10 bases at V and 2 bases at J, with 13 bases in the middle. The CDR3, as DNA: TGTGCCCGTCGAGCGCCCGGCAATCAGCCCCAGCATTTT. It is translated as CARRAPGNQPQHF.

The CDR3 nucleotides are TGTGCCAGCAGCTTAGGGGCAGGGTCGGATGGCTACACCTTC. It codes for CASSLGAGSDGYTF. The chain joins TRBV7-6 to TRBJ1-2; D may be TRBD1 (5 bases). Trimming stripped 1 base from V and 6 bases from J, with 12 bases between. CDR3 length: 14 amino acids. Per germline, CDR1 SGHVS and CDR2 FNYEAQ.

For the CDR3, the DNA is TGTGCCAGCAGCTTAGCCCCCGGACTAGCGGGAGCCTACAATGAGCAGTTCTTC. Translating it yields CASSLAPGLAGAYNEQFF. V usage is TRBV7-8 and J usage is TRBJ2-1; 13 nucleotides line up with TRBD2. V trimming: 0 bases; J trimming: 2 bases; junction bases outside the gene matches: 4. Germline values: CDR1 SGHVS, CDR2 FQNEAQ. The CDR3 spans 18 residues.

V and J are TRBV7-9 and TRBJ2-5; TRBD2 agrees at 10 bases. CDR1 is SEHNR and CDR2 is FQNEAQ in the germline V gene (reference sequence). This CDR3 comprises 14 residues. V was pared by 5 bases and J by 3 bases, with 3 bases of the junction left unmatched. The CDR3 DNA reads as TGTGCCAGCAGCACCGGACTAGCGGAAGAGACCCAGTACTTC. Protein: CASSTGLAEETQYF. The complete variable domain, with remaining parts taken from reference TRBV7-9 and TRBJ2-5, reads DTGVSQNPRHKITKRGQNVTFRCDPISEHNRLYWYRQTLGQGPEFLTYFQNEAQLEKSRLLSDRFSAERPKGSFSTLEIQRTEQGDSAMYLCASSTGLAEETQYFGPGTRLLVL.

This clone is a singleton in its sample. The chain couples TRBV5-4 to TRBJ2-7; D perhaps matches TRBD2 (6 bases). With 4 bases removed from V and 2 bases from J, the gap between germline ends came to 10 bases. CDR1 SGHNT and CDR2 YYREEE come from the germline V gene (reference sequence). CDR3 length equals 13 residues. CDR3: CASSTGRPYEQYF. As DNA, the CDR3 is TGTGCCAGCAGCACCGGGAGACCCTACGAGCAGTACTTC.

The chain joins TRBV28 to TRBJ2-3, with 7 nucleotides matching TRBD2. The CDR3 runs 16 residues. CDR1 is MDHEN and CDR2 is SYDVKM in the germline V gene. The ends lost 5 bases at V and 3 bases at J; junction bases unmatched: 11. The CDR3 sequence is CASSPSSGTFTDTQYF. The CDR3 nucleotides read TGTGCCAGCAGTCCCTCTAGCGGAACCTTTACAGATACGCAGTATTTT.

The rearrangement joins TRBV30 to TRBJ2-5; 7 bases agree with TRBD1. The CDR3 totals 13 residues. Germline assignment: CDR1 GTSNPN and CDR2 SVGIG (reference sequence). V was clipped by 6 bases and J by 2 bases; unmatched bases: 6. This CDR3 reads CACRTGGQETQYF. CDR3 in DNA: TGTGCCTGTCGGACAGGCGGTCAAGAGACCCAGTACTTC.